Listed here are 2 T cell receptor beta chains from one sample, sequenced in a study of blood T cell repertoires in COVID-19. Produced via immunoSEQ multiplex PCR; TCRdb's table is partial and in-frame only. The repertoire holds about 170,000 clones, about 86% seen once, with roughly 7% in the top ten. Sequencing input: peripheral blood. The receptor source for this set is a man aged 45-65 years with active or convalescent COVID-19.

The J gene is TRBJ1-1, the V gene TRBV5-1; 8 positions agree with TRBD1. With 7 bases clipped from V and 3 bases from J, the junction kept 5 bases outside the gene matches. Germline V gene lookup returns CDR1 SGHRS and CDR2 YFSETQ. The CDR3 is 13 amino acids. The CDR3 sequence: CASSTGGDTEAFF. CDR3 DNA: TGCGCCAGCTCCACAGGGGGAGACACTGAAGCTTTCTTT.

The CDR3: CASSSGAGQPYEQYF. The DNA for the CDR3 is TGTGCCAGCAGCTCAGGGGCAGGACAGCCCTACGAGCAGTACTTC. The rearrangement uses TRBV7-2 and TRBJ2-7, with a weak D call TRBD1 (6 bases). Germline V lookup: CDR1 SGHTA, CDR2 FQGNSA. The germline V and J ends were trimmed by 4 bases and 2 bases, with 15 bases remaining between them. The CDR3 is made up of 15 amino acids.